This T cell receptor (beta chain) was obtained from a study of T cells in narcolepsy. Overall study context: Healthy controls were enrolled alongside patients with narcolepsy type 1 or type 2. Study-wide points: Autoreactive clone sequences were missing from some blood memory CD4+ repertoires. Reportedly, autoreactive clonotypes were serially detected in patients' blood but not controls'. Same-patient CSF and blood CD4+ T cell clonotypes included HCRT-specific and TRIB2-specific autoreactive ones.

Assay used: immunoSEQ multiplex PCR; TCRdb lists only in-frame clones, some missing. Among tens of thousands of clones listed, around 87% were seen once. This CDR3 has 14 residues. The V end was cut by 6 bases, the J end by 7 bases, with 18 bases between. Germline V gives CDR1 LNHDA, CDR2 SQIVND (reference sequence). In regard to this clone: No antigen is known for it.

The sequenced material came from memory (CD45RA-) CD4+ T cells from blood. The chain links TRBV19 to TRBJ1-1; D remains ambiguous. The receptor's source is a human donor in good health. The CDR3 bases are TGTGCCAGTAGCAGCAAGCAGAGTTATTATGAAGCTTTCTTT. Protein sequence: CASSSKQSYYEAFF.